Sequencing of this TCR beta chain was carried out in a study of blood T cell repertoires in COVID-19. Study summary: Sites across the United States, Italy and Spain contributed samples from acute and convalescent COVID-19.

This clone was seen once. Germline V gene sequence: CDR1 ENHRY, CDR2 SYGVKD. This CDR3 comprises 14 residues. Trimming stripped 6 bases from V and 0 bases from J, with 11 bases between. Measured with immunoSEQ multiplex PCR; TCRdb has only the in-frame clones, and not every one. The table has 200,000 to 250,000 clones, over 75% seen once; the top ten hold 1.5% to 2%. The sequence was collected from a man aged 25-45 years who had recovered from COVID-19. Specimen: peripheral blood. This chain links TRBV10-3 with TRBJ1-2, with D tentatively TRBD1 (5 bases). The CDR3 DNA reads as TGTGCCATCAGAGACGCAGGGACTAACTATGGCTACACCTTC. This sequence encodes CAIRDAGTNYGYTF.